This T cell receptor (beta chain) was observed in a study of metastatic and nonmetastatic thyroid tumors. Study information: Repertoire data that came from the blood and tumor or nodule tissue of malignant and benign thyroid patients were compared. Broader study findings: In blood and tumor, TCR beta diversity was reportedly significantly higher in malignant thyroid tumors than in benign nodules.

Source study methods: A distant-metastasis classifier for papillary thyroid cancer was built using CDR3 differences across clinicopathological groups. Via MiXCR, TCRdb re-called the PCR reads. TCRdb, not the authors, supplied the V and J calls. The table has more than 20,000 clones, approximately 11% seen once. Within the sample, this clone is medium-sized. Its antigen is as yet unknown. No patient had received any treatment before thyroid surgery. Input material: blood. This receptor was obtained from a female donor with papillary thyroid cancer or a benign thyroid nodule (not recorded which). Some clones in this sample may be carry-over from other donors' samples.

In DNA, the CDR3 is TGTGCCAGCAGTATCGGACTAGCGGGACCCTACGAGCAGTACTTC. Translating gives CASSIGLAGPYEQYF. V usage is TRBV12-3 or TRBV12-4 and J usage is TRBJ2-7, with 12 bases aligning to TRBD2. The CDR3 loop spans 15 amino acids. With 5 bases clipped from V and 2 bases from J, the junction kept 4 bases outside the gene matches.